The entry that follows covers one TCR beta chain sequence. Its antigen remains unidentified. Looked up from germline, CDR1 is SNHLY and CDR2 is FYNNEI. The CDR3 covers 11 residues. V gave up 10 bases and J gave up 6 bases, with 11 bases separating them. The protocol was immunoSEQ multiplex PCR, while the TCRdb copy is restricted to in-frame clones and leaves out a portion. Here the sample spans 65,000 to 100,000 clones, 65% to 85% being singletons. This entry comes from a study of T cell responses to AZD1222 COVID-19 vaccine. Points from the study as a whole: Per reports, nearly half of all spike-specific TCRs target regions that are unmutated in variants. Donors were chiefly white British, with a greater number of females, and clonal diversity was perhaps underestimated.

The receptor was isolated from an adult in good health. V and J are TRBV2 and TRBJ2-3; D unclear. The sequenced sample was peripheral blood, obtained on day 0 of AZD1222 vaccination. In nucleotides, the CDR3 is TGTGCCAAAAGTTTGGCGGATACGCAGTATTTT. This translates into CAKSLADTQYF.